The rows below give T cell receptor beta chains drawn from one sample of a study of blood T cell repertoires in COVID-19. Clones were read by immunoSEQ multiplex PCR, and TCRdb kept only the in-frame ones, dropping some. Here the sample spans 450,000 or so clones, roughly 90% being singletons. The sequenced sample consisted of peripheral blood. The receptor source for this set is a man between 18 and 29 years old with COVID-19, enrolled during active disease. Both conserved end residues are part of each CDR3. D genes are given only for firm matches. Part of the rows lack a size; the others show once, few, many or a class for expanded clones.

J: TRBJ2-5
size: .
length: 16
V: TRBV7-8
D: .
CDR3: CASSLPTTDSLRTQYF
DNA: TGTGCCAGCAGCTTACCCACTACGGACAGTCTCAGGACCCAGTACTTC

J: TRBJ2-7
size: .
length: 16
V: TRBV24-1
D: TRBD2
CDR3: CATSAGTSGSFHEQYF
DNA: TGTGCCACCAGCGCCGGGACTAGCGGGAGTTTCCACGAGCAGTACTTC

J: TRBJ2-1
size: .
length: 16
V: TRBV4-1
D: TRBD2
CDR3: CASSGSGLAGTNEQFF
DNA: TGCGCCAGCAGCGGATCGGGACTAGCGGGGACCAATGAGCAGTTCTTC

J: TRBJ2-3
size: few
length: 13
V: TRBV7-2
D: .
CDR3: CASSSTSTDTQYF
DNA: TGTGCCAGCAGCTCCACTAGCACAGATACGCAGTATTTT

J: TRBJ2-7
size: .
length: 13
V: TRBV7-9
D: .
CDR3: CASSFPSSYEQYF
DNA: TGTGCCAGCAGCTTTCCTAGCTCCTACGAGCAGTACTTC

J: TRBJ2-7
size: .
length: 15
V: TRBV4-1
D: TRBD2
CDR3: CASSQDPTSEYEQYF
DNA: TGCGCCAGCAGCCAAGATCCGACTAGCGAGTACGAGCAGTACTTC

J: TRBJ2-3
size: .
length: 14
V: TRBV24-1
D: .
CDR3: CATSEGSSPDTQYF
DNA: TGTGCCACCAGTGAGGGCAGTTCCCCAGATACGCAGTATTTT

J: TRBJ2-3
size: .
length: 18
V: TRBV4-1
D: .
CDR3: CASSQDRLTSGGTDTQYF
DNA: TGCGCCAGCAGCCAAGATCGTCTGACTAGTGGGGGCACAGATACGCAGTATTTT

J: TRBJ1-3
size: .
length: 13
V: TRBV12-3/TRBV12-4
D: .
CDR3: CASSQDSGNTIYF
DNA: TGTGCCAGCAGTCAGGACTCTGGAAACACCATATATTTT

J: TRBJ2-7
size: .
length: 20
V: TRBV5-1
D: TRBD1
CDR3: CASSFSTRGTGEANRYEQYF
DNA: TGCGCCAGCAGCTTTTCAACTAGGGGGACAGGCGAAGCAAATCGGTACGAGCAGTACTTC

J: TRBJ2-3
size: .
length: 14
V: TRBV24-1
D: .
CDR3: CATSPMTSTDTQYF
DNA: TGTGCCACCAGTCCAATGACTAGCACAGATACGCAGTATTTT

J: TRBJ2-3
size: .
length: 15
V: TRBV9
D: .
CDR3: CASSVAPGLGDTQYF
DNA: TGTGCCAGCAGCGTAGCCCCGGGGTTGGGAGATACGCAGTATTTT

J: TRBJ1-1
size: .
length: 13
V: TRBV5-1
D: TRBD1
CDR3: CASSSTGITEAFF
DNA: TGCGCCAGCAGCTCGACAGGGATCACTGAAGCTTTCTTT

J: TRBJ2-2
size: .
length: 14
V: TRBV11-3
D: .
CDR3: CASSRLANTGELFF
DNA: TGTGCCAGCAGCCGCCTAGCAAACACCGGGGAGCTGTTTTTT

J: TRBJ2-7
size: .
length: 15
V: TRBV2
D: .
CDR3: CASTPAAGRSYEQYF
DNA: TGTGCCAGCACACCGGCCGCGGGTCGCTCCTACGAGCAGTACTTC

J: TRBJ2-1
size: .
length: 15
V: TRBV11-2
D: .
CDR3: CASSLDRGGYNEQFF
DNA: TGTGCCAGCAGCTTAGACAGGGGCGGTTACAATGAGCAGTTCTTC

J: TRBJ2-5
size: .
length: 14
V: TRBV6-5
D: TRBD1
CDR3: CASRRQGYQETQYF
DNA: TGTGCCAGCAGGAGACAGGGATACCAAGAGACCCAGTACTTC

J: TRBJ1-2
size: .
length: 14
V: TRBV11-2
D: .
CDR3: CASSLDKGVEGYTF
DNA: TGTGCCAGCAGCTTAGATAAGGGGGTAGAGGGCTACACCTTC

J: TRBJ2-7
size: .
length: 15
V: TRBV7-8
D: .
CDR3: CASSLPPGSRYEQYF
DNA: TGTGCCAGCAGCTTACCTCCGGGGTCTAGGTACGAGCAGTACTTC

J: TRBJ2-7
size: .
length: 15
V: TRBV18
D: .
CDR3: CASSQTGHSSYEQYF
DNA: TGTGCCAGCTCACAAACGGGACATAGCTCCTACGAGCAGTACTTC

J: TRBJ2-2
size: .
length: 16
V: TRBV7-9
D: TRBD2
CDR3: CASSQAPGLATGELFF
DNA: TGTGCCAGCAGCCAGGCCCCGGGACTAGCAACCGGGGAGCTGTTTTTT

J: TRBJ2-5
size: .
length: 16
V: TRBV24-1
D: TRBD1
CDR3: CATSDLTDRAEETQYF
DNA: TGTGCCACCAGTGATTTGACGGACAGGGCGGAAGAGACCCAGTACTTC

J: TRBJ2-1
size: once
length: 12
V: TRBV9
D: .
CDR3: CASSSSGYEQFF
DNA: TGTGCCAGCAGTAGTTCAGGCTACGAGCAGTTCTTC

J: TRBJ1-1
size: .
length: 15
V: TRBV10-1
D: .
CDR3: CASSDGGFMNTEAFF
DNA: TGCGCCAGCAGTGACGGCGGTTTTATGAACACTGAAGCTTTCTTT

J: TRBJ1-5
size: .
length: 14
V: TRBV3-1/TRBV3-2
D: .
CDR3: CASSQDQANQPQHF
DNA: TGTGCCAGCAGCCAAGACCAGGCTAATCAGCCCCAGCATTTT

J: TRBJ2-7
size: once
length: 14
V: TRBV4-1
D: .
CDR3: CASSLEGLTYEQYF
DNA: TGCGCCAGCAGCCTGGAGGGCTTGACCTACGAGCAGTACTTC

J: TRBJ1-5
size: .
length: 15
V: TRBV7-8
D: .
CDR3: CASSPGLWGNQPQHF
DNA: TGTGCCAGCAGTCCGGGACTTTGGGGCAATCAGCCCCAGCATTTT

J: TRBJ2-7
size: once
length: 13
V: TRBV11-3
D: TRBD2
CDR3: CASMERGSYEQYF
DNA: TGTGCCAGCATGGAGCGGGGCTCCTACGAGCAGTACTTC

J: TRBJ2-3
size: once
length: 14
V: TRBV29-1
D: .
CDR3: CSVGTGFSIDTQYF
DNA: TGCAGCGTAGGCACAGGGTTTAGCATAGATACGCAGTATTTT

J: TRBJ2-7
size: .
length: 14
V: TRBV3-1/TRBV3-2
D: .
CDR3: CASSQINKFYEQYF
DNA: TGTGCCAGCAGCCAAATTAACAAATTCTACGAGCAGTACTTC

J: TRBJ2-7
size: .
length: 14
V: TRBV19
D: .
CDR3: CASSSGLSSYEQYF
DNA: TGTGCCAGTAGTAGCGGACTGAGCTCCTACGAGCAGTACTTC